This T cell receptor (beta chain) is drawn from a study of CD8+ T cells in alopecia areata. Treatment described: oral pan-JAK inhibitor, 5-10 mg twice daily. This clone was seen more than once but under ten times. Sequencing relied on a cDNA template that was reverse transcribed from extracted RNA. Data came from immunoSEQ multiplex PCR; TCRdb stores just in-frame clones and leaves some out. The sample lists approximately 280,000 clones, roughly 64% seen once, with about 1.7% in the top ten. This specimen consisted of CD4+ T cells sorted from blood, obtained at week 24, from a patient treated with tofacitinib. This TCR derives from a human donor with alopecia areata.

The CDR3 protein is CASSSYISGANVLTF. The CDR3 bases are TGCGCCAGCAGCTCGTATATCTCTGGGGCCAACGTCCTGACTTTC. The chain recombines TRBV5-1 with TRBJ2-6, with no clear D. With 3 bases removed from V and 0 bases from J, the gap between germline ends came to 7 bases. The CDR3 totals 15 residues. Germline CDR1 is SGHRS and CDR2 is YFSETQ. Using reference TRBV5-1 and TRBJ2-6 for the parts outside the CDR3, the full variable domain is KAGVTQTPRYLIKTRGQQVTLSCSPISGHRSVSWYQQTPGQGLQFLFEYFSETQRNKGNFPGRFSGRQFSNSRSEMNVSTLELGDSALYLCASSSYISGANVLTFGAGSRLTVL.